A selection of T cell receptor beta chains follows, all from one sample in a study of CD8+CD57+ T cells in acquired aplastic anemia. One entry per CDR3 protein results from TCRdb running MiXCR on the reads. The repertoire holds fewer than 250,000 distinct CDR3 sequences, with more than 40% as singletons. The material sequenced was sorted CD4+, CD8+, or CD8+CD57+ T cells (not recorded which) from PBMCs. The receptors were gathered from a human donor with aplastic anemia. CDR3s include the opening cysteine and the closing phenylalanine or tryptophan. Each record gives: clone size, D gene, V gene, J gene, CDR3 DNA, CDR3 protein. The D gene is left open where the match is weak. Size values are once, few and many counts, or a class for expanded clones, and some rows have none.

few	NA	TRBV5-6	TRBJ1-5	TGTGCCAGCAGCTTGGGGGGAGACCAGCCCCAGCATTTT	CASSLGGDQPQHF
NA	NA	TRBV19	TRBJ1-2	TGTGCCAGTACCCCTGACAGTTACTATGGCTACACCTTC	CASTPDSYYGYTF
many	NA	TRBV19	TRBJ1-1	TGTGCCAGTAGAAAGCCAATGAGTGCCGAAGCTTTCTTT	CASRKPMSAEAFF
many	NA	TRBV6-2/TRBV6-3	TRBJ2-7	TGTGCCAGCAGTTACTCGCGGCACATCGTCTACGAGCAGTACTTC	CASSYSRHIVYEQYF
NA	NA	TRBV24-1	TRBJ1-1	TGTGCCACCAGTTTAAGACGCCAGCTTAACACTGAAGCTTTCTTT	CATSLRRQLNTEAFF
NA	NA	TRBV7-6	TRBJ1-1	TGTGCCAGCAGCTTAAGACAAAAAAACACTGAAGCTTTCTTT	CASSLRQKNTEAFF
many	NA	TRBV20-1	TRBJ2-7	TGCAGTGCTAGTAGGGACCTCTCCCGGTCGGGAGAGCAGTACTTC	CSASRDLSRSGEQYF
NA	NA	TRBV2	TRBJ1-2	TGTGCCAGCAGTGATCTGGAAAACTATGGCTACACCTTC	CASSDLENYGYTF
NA	NA	TRBV29-1	TRBJ2-5	TGCAGCGGGGGTGCTGGTGGGGAGACCCAGTACTTC	CSGGAGGETQYF
NA	NA	TRBV7-9	TRBJ2-1	TGTGCCACCAGCAGAGATAGCCACTTATTCTCCTACAATGAGCAGTTCTTC	CATSRDSHLFSYNEQFF
many	NA	TRBV14	TRBJ1-6	TGTGCCAGCAGCAAGGGGGAAACAGGGTTCTATGGGACCCTCCACTTT	CASSKGETGFYGTLHF
many	NA	TRBV5-6	TRBJ2-1	TGTGCCAGCAGCTTGCTAGCGTCGAACAATGAGCAGTTCTTC	CASSLLASNNEQFF
NA	TRBD1	TRBV27	TRBJ2-2	TGTGCCAGCAAGGAGACAGGGAAAATCGGGGAGCTGTTTTTT	CASKETGKIGELFF
many	TRBD2	TRBV6-1	TRBJ2-7	TGTGCCAGCAGTGATACTAGCGGGATCTCCTACGAGCAGTACTTC	CASSDTSGISYEQYF
once	NA	TRBV7-9	TRBJ2-5	TGTGCCAGCAGCGACCGGGATCATGACTTGGAGACCCAGTACTTC	CASSDRDHDLETQYF
few	TRBD1	TRBV5-1	TRBJ2-7	TGCCCCCGACAGGGGGTCGACGAGCAGTACTTC	CPRQGVDEQYF
NA	NA	TRBV19	TRBJ1-1	TGTGCCAGTAGTGTTATCGAAAGGGAAGCTTTCTTT	CASSVIEREAFF
NA	TRBD1	TRBV2	TRBJ1-2	TGTGCCAGCAGTGAACCAGGGGGCACGGGCGGCTACACCTTC	CASSEPGGTGGYTF
many	NA	TRBV7-8	TRBJ1-1	TGTGCCAGCAGCACGGACAGTAACACTGAAGCTTTCTTT	CASSTDSNTEAFF
many	TRBD2	TRBV7-2	TRBJ2-5	TGTGCCAGCAGCATAAGTTCGGGAGGAGAGACCCAGTACTTC	CASSISSGGETQYF